This TCR beta chain derives from a study of blood T cell repertoires in COVID-19 (dated by TCRdb to the early 2020s). For the study in its entirety: Samples from collaborators originated in the United States, Italy and Spain and spanned both the acute and convalescent phases of COVID-19. The prospective study material was composed of cDNA or gDNA derived from T cells, B-cell-depleted T cells, or PBMCs. Deeply sampled blood TCRbeta repertoires from subjects exposed to, actively infected with, or recovered from COVID-19 were included in the dataset. The repertoires were released in a freely available public database meant as a resource for research on the immune response to SARS-CoV-2. The samples were drawn from two sources: the first 160 participants of the ongoing ImmuneRACE study, and 950 to 1,500 subjects contributed by 6 global collaborators. Nearly every sample came with metadata listing a de-identified subject ID, COVID-19 status, age in years and sex. Where available, HLA class I and class II types were obtained from metadata supplied by the sample provider rather than from assay-based typing.

What the study reported, not specific to this receptor: The amount of clinical and demographic metadata varied by source and participant and was provided uncurated.

From the cysteine through the phenylalanine, the CDR3 covers 16 amino acids. CDR3 DNA only is kept here, 48 bases in frame from base 1. In the germline V gene (reference sequence), CDR1 corresponds to LNHDA and CDR2 to SQIVND. The junction carries 18 bases between V and J, which are trimmed by 3 bases and 4 bases respectively. With regard to this clone: The specificity of this receptor is unknown. No clone much larger than this one lies a single base away; base qualities are absent.

TCRbeta CDR3 regions were amplified from genomic DNA by means of the immunoSEQ Assay, a bias-controlled multiplex PCR. In the original analysis: The number of nucleated cells in each sample was estimated by amplification of reference gene primers within the assay. To quantify the absolute abundance of each unique TCRbeta CDR3 rearrangement, sequence reads were collapsed and filtered. For each sample, productive Simpson clonality was calculated as the square root of Simpson's diversity index over productive rearrangements. TCRdb carries this immuneACCESS record with in-frame sequences only. Its versions omit some clonotypes, under half of them owing to an unresolved V gene in the studies checked, with the rest unexplained. V and J calls and clone size are as listed in that table; D and trimming were resolved from the DNA. Counted in this sample were around 380,000 clones; more than 75% of them appeared once. The ten largest clones represent around 1% of the sample.

Collaborating institutions collected whole blood in K2EDTA tubes following their own protocols. For TCRbeta analysis, collaborators shipped samples in one of three forms: frozen whole blood, isolated PBMCs, or DNA extracted from either of those sample types. Recombination connected TRBV19 to TRBJ1-1; no D gene is confidently identified. The sequencing input was peripheral blood. The receptor's source is a human donor with acute or convalescent COVID-19. The donor label of this sample is uncertain. The CDR3 region reads CASSIYLTKVGTEAFF. The DNA reads TGTGCCAGTAGTATCTACTTGACAAAGGTGGGCACTGAAGCTTTCTTT. Reference TRBV19 and TRBJ1-1 proteins supply the regions before and after the CDR3; the full variable domain is: DGGITQSPKYLFRKEGQNVTLSCEQNLNHDAMYWYRQDPGQGLRLIYYSQIVNDFQKGDIAEGYSVSREKKESFPLTVTSAQKNPTAFYLCASSIYLTKVGTEAFFGQGTRLTVV.